What follows are 23 T cell receptor beta chains derived from one specimen sequenced in a study of T cells after yellow fever vaccination. One entry per CDR3 protein results from TCRdb running MiXCR on the 5' RACE reads. The sample carries some 110,000 distinct CDR3 sequences, roughly 7.9% recorded once. The sequenced sample was CD4+ T cells sorted from PBMCs, obtained about 41 days after the first yellow fever vaccination. The origin of the receptors is a man younger than 35 who received the YFV17D yellow fever vaccine.

The chain has TRBV5-1 and TRBJ2-5; TRBD1 agrees at 9 bases. Trimming at V came to 4 bases and at J to 3 bases, leaving 13 bases not matched to a gene. The CDR3 totals 17 residues. Germline V gives CDR1 SGHRS, CDR2 YFSETQ. The CDR3 nucleotides read TGCGCCAGCAGCCGGGGATCCCCGGGACAGGGCGAAGAGACCCAGTACTTC. Protein sequence: CASSRGSPGQGEETQYF.

This clonotype occurred many times. This CDR3 reads CASSPPAVLKETQYF. CDR3 coding DNA: TGTGCCAGCAGTCCGCCAGCGGTGTTAAAAGAGACCCAGTACTTC. The V and J genes are TRBV6-2 or TRBV6-3 and TRBJ2-5, with D perhaps matching TRBD2 (5 bases). The length of the CDR3 is 15 residues. In germline, CDR1 is MNHEY, CDR2 SVGEGT. V shed 5 bases and J shed 3 bases, with 16 bases lying between them.

V usage is TRBV6-1 and J usage is TRBJ2-7; D possibly corresponds to TRBD2 (5 bases). Trimming took 8 bases from V and 4 from J, leaving 15 bases between them. The germline V gene encodes CDR1 MNHNS and CDR2 SASEGT. The CDR3 loop spans 13 amino acids. The CDR3 here is CASGGRYPYEQYV. CDR3 bases: TGTGCCAGCGGAGGAAGATACCCTTACGAGCAGTACGTC.

There are many counts of this clonotype. J is TRBJ2-7 and V is TRBV20-1; perhaps TRBD2 as D (5 bases). V was cut by 1 base and J by 3 bases, with 7 bases left in between. Germline CDR1 is DFQATT and CDR2 is SNEGSKA (reference sequence). The CDR3 totals 12 residues. CDR3 sequence reads: CSARVGVYEQYF. In DNA form, the CDR3 reads TGCAGTGCTAGAGTCGGGGTCTACGAGCAGTACTTC.

There are a few counts of this clonotype. The chain has TRBV4-1 and TRBJ1-1; possible D gene TRBD1, 6 bases. CDR1 MGHRA and CDR2 YSYEKL come from the germline V gene. The CDR3 has 16 amino acids. V was clipped by 4 bases and J by 1 base, with 16 bases between them. Here the CDR3 DNA reads TGCGCCAGCAGCCCGGCCGATCGGGGGGCGAACACTGAAGCTTTCTTT. This codes for CASSPADRGANTEAFF.

At least ten counts were recorded for this clonotype. The chain has TRBV5-1 and TRBJ2-2, with D uncertain. The CDR3 runs to 14 residues. Germline-derived CDR1 and CDR2 are SGHRS and YFSETQ. V was clipped by 4 bases and J by 1 base, with 8 bases between them. The CDR3 sequence: CASSRRWNTGELFF. CDR3 nucleotide sequence: TGCGCCAGCAGCAGGCGGTGGAACACCGGGGAGCTGTTTTTT.

A single count supports this clonotype. One base away lies a much larger clone, so this may be a sequencing read error. This rearrangement joins TRBV12-3 or TRBV12-4 to TRBJ2-7; TRBD1 matches 7 bases. This CDR3 region has 13 residues. Trimming removed 3 bases from V and 7 bases from J; junction bases left unmatched: 6. Here the CDR3 DNA reads TGTGCCAGCAGTTTCAGACAGGGTGTGGAGCAGTACTTC. Its translation is CASSFRQGVEQYF.

The table lists this clonotype with many counts. This chain uses TRBV29-1 with TRBJ2-5; possibly TRBD2 for D (5 bases). From germline, CDR1 is SQVTM and CDR2 ANQGSEA. The length of the CDR3 is 14 residues. Trimming took 4 bases from V and 0 from J, leaving 12 bases between them. This chain's CDR3 is CSVVKGAYQETQYF. The CDR3 DNA reads as TGCAGCGTTGTAAAGGGAGCGTACCAAGAGACCCAGTACTTC.

About this clonotype: Mismatch with germline at one junction end may stem from a read error. This rearrangement joins TRBV12-3 or TRBV12-4 to TRBJ2-6, with a tentative D call TRBD1 (6 bases). The CDR3 contains 18 residues. The CDR3 is CACSLTGAGDPGANVLTF. In DNA, the CDR3 is TGTGCCTGCAGTTTAACGGGCGCAGGGGATCCTGGGGCCAACGTCCTGACTTTC.

This clonotype was counted ten times or more. The genes are TRBV7-6 and TRBJ2-7; the match to TRBD1 covers 8 bases. The CDR3 runs 14 residues. Germline V gene data show CDR1 as SGHVS and CDR2 as FNYEAQ. V lost 3 bases to trimming and J lost 5 bases; unmatched junction nucleotides: 6. In DNA form, the CDR3 reads TGTGCCAGCAGCTTGGGGCAGGGGGCCAACGAGCAGTACTTC. Its protein product is CASSLGQGANEQYF. Combining the CDR3 with reference TRBV7-6 and TRBJ2-7 gives the whole variable domain GAGVSQSPRYKVTKRGQDVALRCDPISGHVSLYWYRQALGQGPEFLTYFNYEAQQDKSGLPNDRFSAERPEGSISTLTIQRTEQRDSAMYRCASSLGQGANEQYFGPGTRLTVT.

This clonotype has a count of ten or more. The rearrangement links TRBV19 to TRBJ2-3, with 8 bases that match TRBD2. Germline CDR1 reads LNHDA; CDR2 reads SQIVND (reference sequence). J gave up 3 bases and V 9 bases, and 5 bases lay outside the gene matches. CDR3 length equals 13 residues. The CDR3 sequence is CASRREGTDTQYF. The CDR3 nucleotides are TGTGCCAGCCGACGGGAGGGAACAGATACGCAGTATTTT. Full variable domain (remainder filled in from reference TRBV19 and TRBJ2-3): DGGITQSPKYLFRKEGQNVTLSCEQNLNHDAMYWYRQDPGQGLRLIYYSQIVNDFQKGDIAEGYSVSREKKESFPLTVTSAQKNPTAFYLCASRREGTDTQYFGPGTRLTVL.

This clonotype was counted a few times. The chain uses TRBV19 and TRBJ2-2; possible D gene TRBD1, 6 bases. The CDR3 spans 15 residues. The germline gives CDR1 LNHDA, CDR2 SQIVND (reference sequence). Deletions cut 7 bases from V and 5 bases from J, with 17 bases between. DNA for the CDR3: TGTGCCAGTACGCCGGGACATTTCTCAACCGGGGAGCTGTTTTTT. Translating gives CASTPGHFSTGELFF. The full variable domain, its missing parts supplied by reference TRBV19 and TRBJ2-2, is DGGITQSPKYLFRKEGQNVTLSCEQNLNHDAMYWYRQDPGQGLRLIYYSQIVNDFQKGDIAEGYSVSREKKESFPLTVTSAQKNPTAFYLCASTPGHFSTGELFFGEGSRLTVL.

On this clonotype itself: With a much larger clone just one base away, this may be a read error. The chain has TRBV20-1 and TRBJ1-1, with unresolved D. This CDR3 is built from 14 residues. Trimming took 5 bases from V and 6 from J, leaving 19 bases between them. Per the germline V gene, CDR1 is DFQATT and CDR2 is SNEGSKA (reference sequence). CDR3 nucleotide sequence: TGCAGTGCTTGGTCCGGGTCGGGTTACGCTGAAGCTTTCTTT. The encoded protein is CSAWSGSGYAEAFF.

This clonotype was counted ten times or more. The chain joins TRBV28 to TRBJ2-7; 9 positions agree with TRBD2. From germline, CDR1 is MDHEN and CDR2 SYDVKM. CDR3 size: 15 residues. The V gene end was trimmed by 3 bases and the J gene end by 4 bases; junction bases not matched to a gene: 7. CDR3 coding DNA: TGTGCCAGCAGTTTCCCGACTAGCGGTTCGTACGAGCAGTACGTC. Amino acid sequence: CASSFPTSGSYEQYV.

This clonotype appeared a few times. The chain links TRBV30 to TRBJ2-3; D ambiguous. This CDR3 region has 15 residues. Germline loops: CDR1 GTSNPN, CDR2 SVGIG (reference sequence). The V end lost 4 bases, the J end lost 0 bases, and 14 bases lay between the germline ends. The CDR3 DNA reads as TGTGCCTGGATCCCCGCCGGGTCTAGCACAGATACGCAGTATTTT. Translation gives CAWIPAGSSTDTQYF.

This clonotype showed up many times. The chain joins TRBV20-1 to TRBJ1-4; TRBD1 matches 7 bases. The trim removed 3 bases at V and 8 bases at J, leaving 9 bases unmatched. The germline CDR1 and CDR2 sequences are DFQATT and SNEGSKA (reference sequence). This CDR3 has 14 amino acids. CDR3 bases: TGCAGTGCTAGTGGAGGGGGCCCCAGGGAAAAACTGTTTTTT. Its protein product is CSASGGGPREKLFF.

Details on this clonotype: Just one base apart from a much larger clone, this may be a read error. This rearrangement joins TRBV5-1 to TRBJ2-3; 7 nucleotides agree with TRBD1. The germline CDR1 and CDR2 sequences are SGHRS and YFSETQ. This CDR3 has 16 residues. The CDR3: CASSPQDLQGTDMQYF. CDR3 DNA sequence: TGCGCCAGCAGCCCTCAGGACCTCCAGGGGACAGATATGCAGTATTTT.

Only a few counts were recorded for this clonotype. The V call is TRBV5-1, the J call TRBJ2-7; D assignment may be TRBD1 or TRBD2 (5 bases each). Trimming took off 2 bases at V and 6 bases at J, with 18 bases between the two ends. Germline CDR1 reads SGHRS; CDR2 reads YFSETQ. This CDR3 is built from 15 residues. The CDR3 spells CASSLGVGSVGEQYV. The CDR3 region has the DNA TGCGCCAGCAGCTTAGGGGTGGGGAGCGTCGGCGAGCAGTACGTC.

The rearrangement links TRBV7-2 to TRBJ1-2; D remains ambiguous. CDR3 length: 13 amino acids. Trimming shortened V by 5 bases and J by 2 bases, and 9 bases separated the two germline ends. Germline-derived CDR1 and CDR2 are SGHTA and FQGNSA. This chain's CDR3 is CASSLHGNYGYTF. The CDR3 region has the DNA TGTGCCAGCAGCCTCCACGGCAACTATGGCTACACCTTC.

This clonotype was seen at least ten times. The V call is TRBV27, the J call TRBJ1-4, with D possibly being TRBD1 (5 bases). The ends were cut back, 2 bases at V and 8 bases at J, with 12 bases in the middle. Looked up from germline, CDR1 is MNHEY and CDR2 is SMNVEV (reference sequence). CDR3 length equals 14 residues. DNA of the CDR3: TGTGCCAGCAGTTTAGCAGGGATGCGAGAAAAACTGTTTTTT. Its translation is CASSLAGMREKLFF.

There are many counts of this clonotype. The chain recombines TRBV27 with TRBJ1-2; 11 bases map to TRBD1. V gave up 5 bases and J gave up 3 bases; unmatched junction bases: 8. The CDR3 loop spans 16 amino acids. Germline lookup yields CDR1 MNHEY and CDR2 SMNVEV (reference sequence). The CDR3 protein is CASSRTGGNLDYGYTF. The CDR3 nucleotides are TGTGCCAGCAGTCGGACAGGGGGCAATCTCGACTATGGCTACACCTTC.

This clonotype was recorded many times. The chain recombines TRBV20-1 with TRBJ2-7; 7 positions match TRBD1. Germline CDR1 DFQATT, CDR2 SNEGSKA (reference sequence). The CDR3 is 12 amino acids. Unmatched junction bases numbered 3, after V lost 5 bases and J lost 2 bases. The CDR3 is CSALGTAYEQYF. The CDR3 nucleotides are TGCAGTGCTTTAGGGACAGCCTACGAGCAGTACTTC.

At least ten counts were recorded for this clonotype. The chain combines TRBV4-2 with TRBJ2-2, with D maybe TRBD2 (5 bases). Trimming removed 4 bases from V and 9 bases from J, with 9 bases in between. This CDR3 has 12 residues. CDR1 LGHNA and CDR2 YNFKEQ come from the germline V gene. The CDR3, as DNA: TGTGCCAGCAGCCCCGAGGGAAGGGAGCTGTTTTTT. Translating it yields CASSPEGRELFF.